This T cell receptor (beta chain) was sequenced during a study of cytomegalovirus exposure and HLA in healthy donors. Whole-study findings and limits: In presence/absence analyses, roughly uniform sequencing depth across donors was assumed.

V was shortened by 1 base and J by 9 bases, with 10 bases between the two germline ends. Germline CDR1 SGHTA, CDR2 FQGNSA. This CDR3 spans 13 amino acids. Of note for this clone: Antigen: not known.

Amplification used 60 Vbeta primers and 13 Jbeta primers. Clones were read by immunoSEQ multiplex PCR, and TCRdb kept only the in-frame ones, dropping some. The sample includes more than 200,000 clones, 83% of them seen just once. The sequence derives from a girl under 18 in good health and CMV-seronegative. The V call is TRBV7-2, the J call TRBJ2-1; perhaps TRBD2 as D (5 bases). Sequencing was carried out using PBMCs. CDR3 bases: TGTGCCAGCAGCTTAGTCTCCAGCGGTGAGCAGTTCTTC. Its translation: CASSLVSSGEQFF. The full variable domain, completed using reference TRBV7-2 and TRBJ2-1, is GAGVSQSPSNKVTEKGKDVELRCDPISGHTALYWYRQSLGQGLEFLIYFQGNSAPDKSGLPSDRFSAERTGGSVSTLTIQRTQQEDSAVYLCASSLVSSGEQFFGPGTRLTVL.